This T cell receptor beta chain emerged from a study of Ad26.COV2.S vaccination and SARS-CoV-2 variants. Study-wide results and limits: Spike-specific responses of CD8+ and CD4+ T cells were reported to display substantial breadth after vaccination. Comparable non-spike TCR breadth was observed in vaccine and placebo recipients.

The germline V gene has CDR1 LNHDA and CDR2 SQIVND (reference sequence). This CDR3 contains 14 residues. The ends were cut back, 3 bases at V and 2 bases at J, with 11 bases in the middle. The method was immunoSEQ multiplex PCR; TCRdb's version includes in-frame clones alone and lacks a portion of them. The repertoire holds around 370,000 clones, approximately 90% seen once, with about 3.8% in the top ten. As concerns this clone: The antigen remains unidentified.

The sample here was peripheral blood, taken after recovery from COVID-19. The origin of this receptor is a human donor who had recovered from COVID-19. The V gene is TRBV19, the J gene TRBJ2-7; TRBD2 is a possible D gene (6 bases). This chain's CDR3 is CASSIQGGPYEQYF. CDR3 DNA: TGTGCCAGTAGTATCCAGGGAGGACCCTACGAGCAGTACTTC.